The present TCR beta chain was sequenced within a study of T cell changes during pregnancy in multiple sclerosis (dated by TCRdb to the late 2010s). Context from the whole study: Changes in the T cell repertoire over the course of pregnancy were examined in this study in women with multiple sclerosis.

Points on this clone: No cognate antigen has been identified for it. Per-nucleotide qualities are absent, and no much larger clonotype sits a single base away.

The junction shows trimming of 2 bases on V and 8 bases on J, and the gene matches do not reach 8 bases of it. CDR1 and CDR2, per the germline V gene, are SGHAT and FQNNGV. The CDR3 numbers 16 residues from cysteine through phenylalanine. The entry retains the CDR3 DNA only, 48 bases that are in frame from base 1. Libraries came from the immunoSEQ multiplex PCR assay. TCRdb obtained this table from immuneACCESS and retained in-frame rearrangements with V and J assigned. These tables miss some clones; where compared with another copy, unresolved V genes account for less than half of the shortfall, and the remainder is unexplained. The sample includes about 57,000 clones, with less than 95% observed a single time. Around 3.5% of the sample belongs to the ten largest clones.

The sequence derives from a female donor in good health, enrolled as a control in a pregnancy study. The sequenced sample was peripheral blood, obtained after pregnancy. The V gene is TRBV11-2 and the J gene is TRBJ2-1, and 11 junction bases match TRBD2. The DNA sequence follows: TGTGCCAGCAGCTTAATCCTTAGCGGGGGGGCCGATGAGCAGTTCTTC. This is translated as CASSLILSGGADEQFF. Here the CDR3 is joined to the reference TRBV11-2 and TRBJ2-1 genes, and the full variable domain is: EAGVAQSPRYKIIEKRQSVAFWCNPISGHATLYWYQQILGQGPKLLIQFQNNGVVDDSQLPKDRFSAERLKGVDSTLKIQPAKLEDSAVYLCASSLILSGGADEQFFGPGTRLTVL.